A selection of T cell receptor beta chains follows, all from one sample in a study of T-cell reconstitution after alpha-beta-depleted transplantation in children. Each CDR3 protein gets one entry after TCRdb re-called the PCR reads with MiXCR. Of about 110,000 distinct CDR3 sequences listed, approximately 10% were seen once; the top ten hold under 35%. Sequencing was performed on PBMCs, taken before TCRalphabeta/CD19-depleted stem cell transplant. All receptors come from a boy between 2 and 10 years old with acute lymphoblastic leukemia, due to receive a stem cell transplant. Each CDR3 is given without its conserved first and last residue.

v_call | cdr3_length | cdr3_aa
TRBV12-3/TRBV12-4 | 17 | ASSLGAGGAYASNQPQH
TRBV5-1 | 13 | ASSLASGQKNIQY
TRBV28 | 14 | ASSLMGAGANEKLF
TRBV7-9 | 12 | ASSSPTGDYGYT
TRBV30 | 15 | AWSGVTGRPNTGELF
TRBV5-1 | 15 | ASSSLIRTDSTDTQY
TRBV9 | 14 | ASSVSGRAAVGELF
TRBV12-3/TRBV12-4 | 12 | ASSFAGPNTEAF
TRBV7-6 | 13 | ASRSSGTSTDTQY
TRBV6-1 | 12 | ASTRQGLPAPLH
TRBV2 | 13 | ASSDGGPGLQPQH
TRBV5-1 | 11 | ASSLHRTDTQY
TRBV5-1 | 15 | ASSLVGLQGIDTEAF
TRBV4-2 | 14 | ASSQDIDSGANVLT
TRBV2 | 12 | ASSFPVRKETQY
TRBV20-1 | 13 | SASTTNGVGGGYT
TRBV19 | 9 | ATGENQPQH
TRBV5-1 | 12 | ASSLDQGSEKLF